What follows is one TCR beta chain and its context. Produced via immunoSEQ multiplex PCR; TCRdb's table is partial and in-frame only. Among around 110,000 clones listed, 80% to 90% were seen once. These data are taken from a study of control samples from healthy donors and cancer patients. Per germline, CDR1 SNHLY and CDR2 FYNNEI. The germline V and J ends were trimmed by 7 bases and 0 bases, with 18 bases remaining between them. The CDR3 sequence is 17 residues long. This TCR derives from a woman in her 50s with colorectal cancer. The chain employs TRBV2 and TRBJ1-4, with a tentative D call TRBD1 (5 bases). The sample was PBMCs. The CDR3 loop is CASNSWGLHATNEKLFF. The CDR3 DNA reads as TGTGCCAGCAATAGTTGGGGACTACATGCAACTAATGAAAAACTGTTTTTT.